The 32 T cell receptor beta chains listed next were all sequenced from one sample in a study of blood T cells in healthy people across ages. Next came a second PCR, run for about 7 to 12 cycles, which used a sample-barcoded 5' primer along with a J-beta primer mix. TCRdb processed the 5' RACE reads anew with MiXCR; each CDR3 protein has one entry. The sample lists roughly 790,000 distinct CDR3 sequences, approximately 39% seen once, with 20% to 25% in the top ten. Sequenced input: blood. Receptors originate from an older woman in good health.

This clonotype occurred once. A much larger clone sits a single nucleotide away, making a read error possible. CDR3 bases: TGTGCCATCAGACCCACTAGCACAGATACGCAGTATTTT. This gives the protein CAIRPTSTDTQYF. V gene TRBV10-3 combines with J gene TRBJ2-3; D is unclear. From germline, CDR1 is ENHRY and CDR2 SYGVKD. Trimming removed 6 bases at V and 0 bases at J, with 7 bases between. The CDR3 runs 13 residues.

CDR3 amino acids: CASSKDRNSYNEQFF. The CDR3 nucleotides are TGTGCCAGCAGCAAGGACAGAAACTCCTACAATGAGCAGTTCTTC. This chain joins TRBV4-2 and TRBJ2-1, with D possibly matching TRBD1 (6 bases). From germline, CDR1 is LGHNA and CDR2 YNFKEQ. V was pared by 5 bases and J by 0 bases, with 11 bases between. CDR3 length equals 15 residues.

The DNA of the CDR3 is TGTGCCAGCAGGGGGGGTCAGGTGACGACCTATGGCTACACCTTC. It is translated as CASRGGQVTTYGYTF. This rearrangement joins TRBV2 to TRBJ1-2, with D possibly TRBD1 on 5 matching bases. Trimming shortened V by 6 bases and J by 4 bases, and 18 bases separated the two germline ends. Germline lookup yields CDR1 SNHLY and CDR2 FYNNEI. The CDR3 loop spans 15 amino acids.

The chain has TRBV29-1 and TRBJ2-1, with 7 nucleotides matching TRBD1. This CDR3 spans 12 amino acids. The ends lost 6 bases at V and 4 bases at J; junction bases unmatched: 3. CDR1 is SQVTM and CDR2 is ANQGSEA in the germline V gene. The CDR3 here is CSVEGQYNEQFF. The CDR3 nucleotides read TGCAGCGTAGAGGGACAGTACAATGAGCAGTTCTTC.

The chain carries TRBV4-2 and TRBJ2-3; D unclear. Trimming took off 0 bases at V and 6 bases at J, with 10 bases between the two ends. The CDR3 has 14 residues. CDR1 LGHNA and CDR2 YNFKEQ come from the germline V gene. The CDR3 sequence is CASSQDSRPDTQYF. In DNA, the CDR3 is TGTGCCAGCAGCCAAGATTCCCGTCCCGATACGCAGTATTTT.

This clonotype was found a few times. The V call is TRBV4-2, the J call TRBJ1-1; D is uncertain. V lost 0 bases, J lost 1 base, and 9 bases lay in between. There are 15 residues in the CDR3. Per the germline V gene, CDR1 is LGHNA and CDR2 is YNFKEQ. The CDR3 sequence: CASSQEYQPNTEAFF. The CDR3 nucleotides are TGTGCCAGCAGCCAAGAGTACCAGCCGAACACTGAAGCTTTCTTT.

This chain uses TRBV28 with TRBJ1-2; 8 nucleotides line up with TRBD1. Germline V gene lookup returns CDR1 MDHEN and CDR2 SYDVKM. The CDR3 length is 13 residues. Trimming cost V 5 bases and J 7 bases; bases outside gene matches: 6. The CDR3 loop is CASSAGQGGGYTF. The CDR3 coding sequence is TGTGCCAGCAGTGCCGGACAGGGTGGTGGCTACACCTTC.

The chain has TRBV4-2 and TRBJ1-2, with D possibly matching TRBD1 (5 bases). CDR3 length equals 15 residues. The germline V gene encodes CDR1 LGHNA and CDR2 YNFKEQ. Deletions cut 4 bases from V and 4 bases from J, with 16 bases between. The CDR3 DNA is TGTGCCAGCAGCCCCCTAGGGGCGGCCAGCTATGGCTACACCTTC. It specifies CASSPLGAASYGYTF.

This clonotype was counted once. The chain is built from TRBV12-3 or TRBV12-4 and TRBJ1-2; D may be TRBD1 (5 bases). The CDR3 extends over 18 amino acids. Trimming shortened V by 5 bases and J by 4 bases, and 26 bases separated the two germline ends. CDR3 protein: CASSPLMQGDGFFYGYTF. In nucleotides, the CDR3 is TGTGCCAGCAGTCCCCTAATGCAAGGGGACGGCTTTTTCTATGGCTACACCTTC.

The chain employs TRBV29-1 and TRBJ2-5; 11 nucleotides line up with TRBD2. J gave up 5 bases and V 4 bases, and 9 bases lay outside the gene matches. Germline lookup yields CDR1 SQVTM and CDR2 ANQGSEA. This CDR3 has 15 residues. The CDR3 nucleotides read TGCAGCGTTGTAGGGCTAGCGGGAGGTCGGGAGACCCAGTACTTC. Translated, it gives CSVVGLAGGRETQYF.

The chain employs TRBV2 and TRBJ2-5; 12 nucleotides align to TRBD2. This CDR3 has 16 residues. Germline V gives CDR1 SNHLY, CDR2 FYNNEI. After removal of 6 bases from V and 5 bases from J, the junction contained 10 bases not matched to a gene. Here the CDR3 DNA reads TGTGCCAGCAGACCGACTAGCGGGGGAACGGGGGAGACCCAGTACTTC. Its translation: CASRPTSGGTGETQYF.

As concerns this clonotype: This may stem from a read error, because a much larger clone lies one nucleotide away. The chain couples TRBV6-5 to TRBJ2-3; possible D gene TRBD2, 5 bases. The CDR3 is 12 residues long. V was cut by 7 bases and J by 3 bases, with 8 bases left in between. Germline values: CDR1 MNHEY, CDR2 SVGAGI. CDR3 DNA sequence: TGTGCCAGCAATGAGGGTACAGATACGCAGTATTTT. Its translation is CASNEGTDTQYF.

This clonotype was observed a handful of times. The chain employs TRBV25-1 and TRBJ1-2, with D unclear. The V and J ends lost 1 base and 5 bases respectively, with 5 bases between them. The CDR3 consists of 12 residues. The germline CDR1 and CDR2 sequences are MGHDK and SYGVNS. The DNA of the CDR3 is TGTGCCAGCAGTGAATCTTTTTATGGCTACACCTTC. This sequence encodes CASSESFYGYTF.

V usage is TRBV7-9 and J usage is TRBJ2-5, with a weak D call TRBD1 (6 bases). Deletions cut 5 bases from V and 0 bases from J, with 19 bases between. This CDR3 comprises 17 residues. Germline CDR1 reads SEHNR; CDR2 reads FQNEAQ (reference sequence). CDR3 sequence reads: CASSLVSTGQYQETQYF. CDR3 nucleotides: TGTGCCAGCAGCCTTGTTTCAACCGGACAGTACCAAGAGACCCAGTACTTC.

The V and J genes are TRBV4-2 and TRBJ2-1; D unresolved. The germline V gene has CDR1 LGHNA and CDR2 YNFKEQ. Between the trimmed V and J ends, which lost 5 bases and 0 bases, there was a span of 17 bases. This CDR3 contains 17 residues. CDR3 bases: TGTGCCAGCAGCGCCCGTCCCCCCGGTAGCTCCTACAATGAGCAGTTCTTC. It translates to CASSARPPGSSYNEQFF.

The J gene is TRBJ2-4, the V gene TRBV5-6, with 9 bases aligning to TRBD1. V was pared by 2 bases and J by 0 bases, with 18 bases of the junction left unmatched. CDR3 length: 21 amino acids. The V gene's germline CDR1 is SGHDT and CDR2 YYEEEE. The CDR3 reads CASSLLPGTGGQTSAKNIQYF. For the CDR3, the DNA is TGTGCCAGCAGCTTACTTCCCGGTACAGGGGGCCAAACCTCAGCCAAAAACATTCAGTACTTC.

On this clonotype itself: At one boundary the junction diverges from the germline segment, which might be a read error. The chain combines TRBV20-1 with TRBJ2-5; D gene ambiguous. CDR1 is DFQATT, CDR2 SNEGSKA, per germline (reference sequence). The CDR3 has 14 amino acids. CDR3 coding DNA: TGCAGCGCTAGAGATCGCGCAGCATACAATGAGCAGTACTTC. Protein: CSARDRAAYNEQYF.

This chain joins TRBV4-3 and TRBJ2-1, with D unclear. The CDR3 length is 17 residues. V lost 0 bases and J 7 bases, leaving 19 bases between the germline ends. Germline-derived CDR1 and CDR2 are LGHNA and YSLEER. This chain's CDR3 is CASSQDPRPAYTNEQFF. CDR3 bases: TGCGCCAGCAGCCAAGACCCGCGGCCTGCATATACGAATGAGCAGTTCTTC.

This chain joins TRBV7-3 and TRBJ2-1; a weak D match, TRBD2 (5 bases). The CDR3 extends over 14 amino acids. CDR1 is SGHTA and CDR2 is FQGTGA in the germline V gene. With 2 bases removed from V and 2 bases from J, the gap between germline ends came to 7 bases. The CDR3 nucleotides read TGTGCCAGCAGCTTATCCGGGGCCTACAATGAGCAGTTCTTC. Protein sequence: CASSLSGAYNEQFF.

This clonotype was detected a few times. This chain uses TRBV6-2 or TRBV6-3 with TRBJ2-1; maybe TRBD1 (5 bases). V lost 6 bases to trimming and J lost 6 bases, with 18 bases between them. This CDR3 has 15 residues. Germline-derived CDR1 and CDR2 are MNHEY and SVGEGT. The CDR3 loop reads CASSPRRPQGNEQFF. In nucleotides, the CDR3 is TGTGCCAGCAGCCCCCGAAGACCGCAGGGCAATGAGCAGTTCTTC.

A few counts support this clonotype. The chain couples TRBV15 to TRBJ1-4; 7 positions match TRBD1. Unmatched junction bases numbered 6, after V lost 3 bases and J lost 5 bases. Germline CDR1 is LNHNV and CDR2 is YYDKDF (reference sequence). The CDR3 contains 15 residues. This CDR3 reads CATSRGTADNEKLFF. The CDR3 region has the DNA TGTGCCACCAGCAGGGGGACAGCCGACAATGAAAAACTGTTTTTT.

The rearrangement joins TRBV7-2 to TRBJ2-7; TRBD1 matches 9 bases. The V and J ends lost 3 bases and 1 base, in that order; junction bases with no gene match: 4. Germline V CDR1 and CDR2: SGHTA, FQGNSA. The CDR3 totals 15 residues. Here the CDR3 DNA reads TGTGCCAGCAGCTTGGGGACAGGGTTTTCCTACGAGCAGTACTTC. Translation: CASSLGTGFSYEQYF. The entire variable domain, with the rest obtained from reference TRBV7-2 and TRBJ2-7, is as follows: GAGVSQSPSNKVTEKGKDVELRCDPISGHTALYWYRQSLGQGLEFLIYFQGNSAPDKSGLPSDRFSAERTGGSVSTLTIQRTQQEDSAVYLCASSLGTGFSYEQYFGPGTRLTVT.

This clonotype was recorded at least ten times. The rearrangement uses TRBV3-1 and TRBJ2-5, with D perhaps given as TRBD1 or TRBD2 (5 bases each). V gave up 3 bases and J gave up 2 bases, with 7 bases separating them. Germline-derived CDR1 and CDR2 are LGHDT and YNNKEL (reference sequence). The CDR3 runs 13 residues. The CDR3 nucleotides are TGTGCCAGCAGCCAGGGGACGCAAGAGACCCAGTACTTC. It specifies CASSQGTQETQYF.

Details on this clonotype: It differs at one base from a far larger clone, so likely a read error. This chain links TRBV7-3 with TRBJ2-4, with D possibly being TRBD1 or TRBD2 (5 bases each). The DNA end lines up better with TRBJ2-5; the J call may be wrong. CDR1 is SGHTA and CDR2 is FQGTGA in the germline V gene. The CDR3 consists of 13 residues. CDR3 sequence reads: CASSSGPQETQYF. The CDR3, as DNA: TGTGCCAGCAGCTCGGGACCACAAGAGACCCAGTACTTC.

The V gene is TRBV20-1, the J gene TRBJ2-5; TRBD2 is a possible D gene (5 bases). Looked up from germline, CDR1 is DFQATT and CDR2 is SNEGSKA (reference sequence). CDR3 length: 13 amino acids. Trimming pared 3 bases from V and 11 bases from J, leaving 19 bases between. CDR3 DNA: TGCAGTGCTAGTCTCAGGAGGTCGAATGAGCAGTACTTC. Encoded protein: CSASLRRSNEQYF.

The rearrangement joins TRBV6-2 or TRBV6-3 to TRBJ1-2; tentative D call: TRBD1 (5 bases). V lost 0 bases to trimming and J lost 1 base, with 12 bases between them. Germline V gene lookup returns CDR1 MNHEY and CDR2 SVGEGT. This CDR3 has 16 amino acids. As DNA, the CDR3 is TGTGCCAGCAGTTACTCACCGACAGACTATAACTATGGCTACACCTTC. This gives the protein CASSYSPTDYNYGYTF.

V and J are TRBV12-3 or TRBV12-4 and TRBJ1-5; TRBD1 agrees at 7 bases. The V and J ends lost 5 bases and 6 bases, in that order; junction bases with no gene match: 10. The CDR3 has 15 amino acids. The DNA of the CDR3 is TGTGCCAGCAGTGAAGAGGGGGCCCGCGGTCAGCCCCAGCATTTT. This translates into CASSEEGARGQPQHF.

V is TRBV6-1 and J is TRBJ1-6, with 8 bases aligning to TRBD1. CDR1 MNHNS and CDR2 SASEGT come from the germline V gene. Trimming at V came to 1 base and at J to 10 bases, leaving 6 bases not matched to a gene. The CDR3 extends over 15 amino acids. This CDR3 is CASSEVDRVYSPLHF. The CDR3 DNA reads as TGTGCCAGCAGTGAAGTGGACAGGGTGTACTCACCCCTCCACTTT.

A word on this clonotype: The junction and the germline gene differ at one end; a read error may be behind it. V and J are TRBV7-3 and TRBJ2-3, with TRBD2 matching 7 bases. This CDR3 spans 18 amino acids. Germline CDR1 and CDR2: SGHTA and FQGTGA. CDR3 nucleotide sequence: TGTGCCAGCAGCGCTATGCTGGCTAGCGGACTTAGCACAGACACGCGGTATTTT. Translation gives CASSAMLASGLSTDTRYF.

CDR3 amino acids: CASSRGFTQYF. In DNA form, the CDR3 reads TGTGCCAGCAGCCGGGGGTTCACGCAGTATTTT. The chain uses TRBV12-3 or TRBV12-4 and TRBJ2-3, with D maybe TRBD2 (6 bases). The CDR3 contains 11 residues. V gave up 6 bases and J gave up 9 bases, with 10 bases separating them.

This clonotype was counted ten times or more. The chain employs TRBV10-3 and TRBJ2-1; TRBD2 is a possible D gene (6 bases). The CDR3 spans 16 residues. Looked up from germline, CDR1 is ENHRY and CDR2 is SYGVKD. The germline V and J ends were trimmed by 0 bases and 5 bases, with 14 bases remaining between them. The CDR3 nucleotides read TGTGCCATCAGTGAGTCGGCCAGCGGGCGGAACAATGAGCAGTTCTTC. The encoded protein is CAISESASGRNNEQFF.

Only a few counts were recorded for this clonotype. CDR3 sequence (DNA): TGTGCCAGCAGCTTAGTTCTGGATACTGAGCAGTTCTTC. It is translated as CASSLVLDTEQFF. V usage is TRBV7-8 and J usage is TRBJ2-1; D is unclear. Germline loops: CDR1 SGHVS, CDR2 FQNEAQ. Trimming took off 1 base at V and 9 bases at J, with 10 bases between the two ends. This CDR3 has 13 amino acids.